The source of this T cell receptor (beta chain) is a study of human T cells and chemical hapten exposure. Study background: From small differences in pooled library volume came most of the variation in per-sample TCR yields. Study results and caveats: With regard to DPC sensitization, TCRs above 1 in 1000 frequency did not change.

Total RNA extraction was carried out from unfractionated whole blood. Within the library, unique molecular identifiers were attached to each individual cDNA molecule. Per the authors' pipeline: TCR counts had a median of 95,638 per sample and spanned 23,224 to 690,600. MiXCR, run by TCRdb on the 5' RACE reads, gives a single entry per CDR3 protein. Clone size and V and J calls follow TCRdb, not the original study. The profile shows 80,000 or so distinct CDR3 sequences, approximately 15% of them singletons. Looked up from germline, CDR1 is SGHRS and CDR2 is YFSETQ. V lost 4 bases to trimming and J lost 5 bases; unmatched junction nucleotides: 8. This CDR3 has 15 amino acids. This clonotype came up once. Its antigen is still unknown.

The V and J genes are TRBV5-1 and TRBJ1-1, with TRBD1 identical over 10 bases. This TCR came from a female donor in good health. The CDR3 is CASSGGQGPGTEAFF. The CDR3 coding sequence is TGCGCCAGCAGCGGGGGACAGGGGCCGGGAACTGAAGCTTTCTTT.